The 30 T cell receptor beta chains listed next were all sequenced from one sample in a study of CD8 T cells in Susac syndrome. Reverse transcription of about 0.5 to 1 ug RNA was carried out with random hexamers. TCRdb itself ran the immunoSEQ multiplex PCR reads through MiXCR, one entry per CDR3 protein. The repertoire holds about 180,000 distinct CDR3 sequences, with around 96% as singletons. The sample consisted of CD8+ T cells from PBMCs. The source is a human donor with multiple sclerosis.

The V gene is TRBV6-4, the J gene TRBJ1-1; D call uncertain. Trimming took off 9 bases at V and 0 bases at J, with 11 bases between the two ends. This CDR3 is 13 amino acids long. Germline CDR1 is MRHNA and CDR2 is SNTAGT. CDR3 sequence (DNA): TGTGCCAGTTCGAGGTGGTTGAACACTGAAGCTTTCTTT. It codes for CASSRWLNTEAFF.

The V gene is TRBV5-6, the J gene TRBJ2-2, with D possibly TRBD1 on 6 matching bases. From germline, CDR1 is SGHDT and CDR2 YYEEEE. The CDR3 totals 14 residues. The V gene lost 9 bases and the J gene lost 5 bases, with 17 bases spanning the gap. The CDR3: CATAPGTRTGELFF. CDR3 nucleotide sequence: TGTGCCACCGCCCCAGGGACACGAACCGGGGAGCTGTTTTTT.

The chain joins TRBV27 to TRBJ2-6; D is ambiguous. The CDR3 contains 15 residues. Germline V gene lookup returns CDR1 MNHEY and CDR2 SMNVEV (reference sequence). With 6 bases removed from V and 0 bases from J, the gap between germline ends came to 9 bases. CDR3 nucleotides: TGTGCCAGCAGCCCACGGTTCTCTGGGGCCAACGTCCTGACTTTC. Protein sequence: CASSPRFSGANVLTF.

The gene calls are TRBV27 and TRBJ1-5, with unresolved D. This CDR3 has 16 amino acids. V was trimmed by 5 bases and J by 0 bases, leaving 14 bases between them. CDR1 and CDR2 (germline): MNHEY, SMNVEV (reference sequence). DNA of the CDR3: TGTGCCAGCAGTCAGTCCAGAAACCTTAGCAATCAGCCCCAGCATTTT. Its protein product is CASSQSRNLSNQPQHF.

The chain joins TRBV15 to TRBJ1-5, with D uncertain. CDR1 LNHNV and CDR2 YYDKDF come from the germline V gene (reference sequence). V was pared by 5 bases and J by 3 bases, with 8 bases between. The CDR3 extends over 13 amino acids. The CDR3: CATSWTVNQPQHF. The DNA for the CDR3 is TGTGCCACCAGCTGGACTGTCAATCAGCCCCAGCATTTT.

The chain is built from TRBV4-1 and TRBJ1-4, with D possibly being TRBD1 (5 bases). Germline V lookup: CDR1 MGHRA, CDR2 YSYEKL. Trimming took 4 bases from V and 8 from J, leaving 8 bases between them. There are 12 residues in the CDR3. CDR3 in amino acids: CASSRWGEKLFF. DNA for the CDR3: TGCGCCAGCAGCCGATGGGGGGAAAAACTGTTTTTT.

This clonotype was seen a few times. V and J are TRBV5-4 and TRBJ2-3; no definite D call. The CDR3 runs to 12 residues. CDR1 is SGHNT and CDR2 is YYREEE in the germline V gene (reference sequence). V was pared by 4 bases and J by 2 bases, with 5 bases between. CDR3 region: CASSDFTDTQYF. Written as DNA, the CDR3 is TGTGCCAGCAGCGATTTCACAGATACGCAGTATTTT.

The V and J genes are TRBV13 and TRBJ2-1; 8 positions match TRBD1. Unmatched junction bases numbered 7, after V lost 5 bases and J lost 1 base. The CDR3 runs to 16 residues. Germline CDR1 reads PRHDT; CDR2 reads FYEKMQ (reference sequence). CDR3: CASSRFGTGSYNEQFF. The CDR3 DNA is TGTGCCAGCAGCAGATTCGGGACAGGATCCTACAATGAGCAGTTCTTC. The full variable domain, rest sourced from reference TRBV13 and TRBJ2-1, is AAGVIQSPRHLIKEKRETATLKCYPIPRHDTVYWYQQGPGQDPQFLISFYEKMQSDKGSIPDRFSAQQFSDYHSELNMSSLELGDSALYFCASSRFGTGSYNEQFFGPGTRLTVL.

The chain joins TRBV14 to TRBJ2-1; 10 bases agree with TRBD1. The V gene end was trimmed by 4 bases and the J gene end by 5 bases; junction bases not matched to a gene: 5. The germline V gene has CDR1 SGHDN and CDR2 FVKESK. The CDR3 is 15 residues long. CDR3 nucleotides: TGTGCCAGCAGCCCAAGGACAGGGGGTAACAATGAGCAGTTCTTC. This codes for CASSPRTGGNNEQFF.

The genes are TRBV7-9 and TRBJ2-1; 9 bases align to TRBD2. J lost 2 bases, V lost 5 bases, and 10 bases had no gene match. The CDR3 has 17 amino acids. CDR1 is SEHNR, CDR2 FQNEAQ, per germline (reference sequence). CDR3 nucleotides: TGTGCCAGCAGCCCACCCCGGGCTAGCGGGGCCTACAATGAGCAGTTCTTC. This encodes CASSPPRASGAYNEQFF.

The rearrangement joins TRBV10-3 to TRBJ1-6, with a weak D call TRBD1 (6 bases). Trimming removed 0 bases at V and 8 bases at J, with 14 bases between. This CDR3 comprises 16 residues. Germline CDR1 ENHRY, CDR2 SYGVKD. The CDR3 region is CAISESKARGDSPLHF. The CDR3, as DNA: TGTGCCATCAGTGAGTCGAAGGCCAGGGGAGATTCACCCCTCCACTTT.

The chain recombines TRBV7-9 with TRBJ2-1; D not certain. CDR3 size: 12 residues. V gave up 4 bases and J gave up 9 bases, with 10 bases separating them. Per the germline V gene, CDR1 is SEHNR and CDR2 is FQNEAQ (reference sequence). Here the CDR3 reads CASSYAVGEQFF. CDR3 nucleotide sequence: TGTGCCAGCAGCTATGCTGTAGGTGAGCAGTTCTTC.

The V call is TRBV6-6, the J call TRBJ2-7, with D possibly being TRBD1 or TRBD2 (6 bases each). The CDR3 is 15 amino acids. CDR1 MNHNY and CDR2 SVGAGI come from the germline V gene (reference sequence). Trimming cost V 1 base and J 2 bases, with 12 bases left between them. CDR3 region: CASSYLEGGAYEQYF. Written as DNA, the CDR3 is TGTGCCAGCAGTTACTTAGAGGGGGGCGCCTACGAGCAGTACTTC.

V usage is TRBV2 and J usage is TRBJ2-1, with D unclear. CDR3 length equals 9 residues. The germline gives CDR1 SNHLY, CDR2 FYNNEI. V gave up 8 bases and J gave up 12 bases, with 8 bases separating them. The CDR3 DNA reads as TGTGCCAGCCCCGAAGTGCAGTTCTTC. Amino acids: CASPEVQFF.

Concerning this clonotype: The junction shows a germline mismatch at one end, possibly a read error. This chain uses TRBV29-1 with TRBJ2-7; TRBD1 matches 9 bases. The CDR3 runs 11 residues. Germline assignment: CDR1 SQVTM and CDR2 ANQGSEA. The CDR3 coding sequence is TGCAGCGTTTCGACGCGGACAGGGGAAGTATTC. Protein sequence: CSVSTRTGEVF.

This chain connects TRBV9 to TRBJ2-5; D is unresolved. This CDR3 comprises 14 residues. Per germline, CDR1 SGDLS and CDR2 YYNGEE. Deletions cut 0 bases from V and 5 bases from J, with 11 bases between. CDR3: CASSVADRLETQYF. The CDR3 bases are TGTGCCAGCAGCGTAGCCGACCGACTGGAGACCCAGTACTTC.

This rearrangement joins TRBV5-6 to TRBJ1-1; 11 bases fit TRBD1. This CDR3 region has 16 residues. The V gene end was trimmed by 4 bases and the J gene end by 0 bases; junction bases not matched to a gene: 5. Germline CDR1 and CDR2: SGHDT and YYEEEE. This chain's CDR3 is CASSGTGGWVNTEAFF. CDR3 bases: TGTGCCAGCAGCGGGACAGGGGGTTGGGTGAACACTGAAGCTTTCTTT. The full variable domain, its missing parts supplied by reference TRBV5-6 and TRBJ1-1, is DAGVTQSPTHLIKTRGQQVTLRCSPKSGHDTVSWYQQALGQGPQFIFQYYEEEERQRGNFPDRFSGHQFPNYSSELNVNALLLGDSALYLCASSGTGGWVNTEAFFGQGTRLTVV.

The chain combines TRBV7-3 with TRBJ2-1; D unresolved. From germline, CDR1 is SGHTA and CDR2 FQGTGA. The V and J ends lost 5 bases and 3 bases respectively, with 8 bases between them. CDR3 size: 13 residues. DNA of the CDR3: TGTGCCAGCAGCGAATATATCTACAATGAGCAGTTCTTC. Amino acid sequence: CASSEYIYNEQFF.

The gene calls are TRBV18 and TRBJ1-1; tentatively, D is TRBD1 (6 bases). The CDR3 contains 15 residues. The V end was cut by 3 bases, the J end by 0 bases, with 11 bases between. Germline V gene sequence: CDR1 KGHSH, CDR2 LQKENI. CDR3 amino acids: CASSPGTSMNTEAFF. CDR3 nucleotide sequence: TGTGCCAGCTCACCCGGGACATCAATGAACACTGAAGCTTTCTTT.

V gene TRBV13 combines with J gene TRBJ1-5; D perhaps matches TRBD1 (6 bases). Germline V gene sequence: CDR1 PRHDT, CDR2 FYEKMQ (reference sequence). Trimming shortened V by 1 base and J by 2 bases, and 9 bases separated the two germline ends. This CDR3 spans 15 amino acids. CDR3 DNA sequence: TGTGCCAGCAGCTTAGCAGGGGACCGCAATCAGCCCCAGCATTTT. It yields the protein CASSLAGDRNQPQHF.

This clonotype was recorded only once. V gene TRBV4-1 combines with J gene TRBJ2-7; the D gene could be TRBD1 or TRBD2 (6 bases each). The germline V and J ends were trimmed by 1 base and 3 bases, with 16 bases remaining between them. Germline V gives CDR1 MGHRA, CDR2 YSYEKL. CDR3 length: 16 residues. The CDR3 region is CASSQVGGRNLYEQYF. The DNA of the CDR3 is TGCGCCAGCAGCCAAGTAGGGGGGAGAAACCTCTACGAGCAGTACTTC.

The chain carries TRBV20-1 and TRBJ1-1, with TRBD1 as a possible D gene (6 bases). This CDR3 has 13 amino acids. CDR1 DFQATT and CDR2 SNEGSKA come from the germline V gene (reference sequence). V was shortened by 5 bases and J by 0 bases, with 10 bases between the two germline ends. The CDR3, as DNA: TGCAGTGCTTCAGGGGTTATGAACACTGAAGCTTTCTTT. Amino acid sequence: CSASGVMNTEAFF.

This clonotype was counted once. The chain uses TRBV7-2 and TRBJ2-3; the D is unclear. Germline CDR1 reads SGHTA; CDR2 reads FQGNSA. V shed 5 bases and J shed 1 base, with 7 bases lying between them. CDR3 length: 13 residues. The CDR3 spells CASSAGRTDTQYF. CDR3 nucleotides: TGTGCCAGCAGCGCTGGACGCACAGATACGCAGTATTTT.

The chain uses TRBV4-2 and TRBJ2-5; 9 bases match TRBD2. Germline loops: CDR1 LGHNA, CDR2 YNFKEQ. The CDR3 extends over 16 amino acids. The V segment lost 0 bases and the J segment 4 bases; nucleotides outside the gene matches: 6. This CDR3 reads CASSQEDRAGGETQYF. As DNA, the CDR3 is TGTGCCAGCAGCCAAGAGGACCGAGCGGGGGGAGAGACCCAGTACTTC.

The chain couples TRBV13 to TRBJ2-5; the D call may be TRBD1 or TRBD2 (6 bases each). Germline V gene sequence: CDR1 PRHDT, CDR2 FYEKMQ (reference sequence). The CDR3 consists of 14 residues. Trimming removed 7 bases from V and 4 bases from J, with 16 bases in between. CDR3 residues: CASTPWGAGETQYF. The CDR3 nucleotides are TGTGCCAGCACCCCGTGGGGGGCGGGAGAGACCCAGTACTTC.

This chain links TRBV7-2 with TRBJ1-4; 8 positions agree with TRBD1. This CDR3 is 15 amino acids long. Trimming took 2 bases from V and 8 from J; bases not matched to a gene: 7. Per the germline V gene, CDR1 is SGHTA and CDR2 is FQGNSA. The CDR3, as DNA: TGTGCCAGCAGCTTACCGGGACAGGCGCAGGAAAAACTGTTTTTT. It specifies CASSLPGQAQEKLFF.

The chain has TRBV2 and TRBJ2-5, with D unresolved. The CDR3 is made up of 15 amino acids. V shed 5 bases and J shed 2 bases, with 15 bases lying between them. The germline CDR1 and CDR2 sequences are SNHLY and FYNNEI. CDR3 loop: CASSYPQEKQETQYF. CDR3 sequence (DNA): TGTGCCAGCAGTTATCCTCAGGAAAAACAAGAGACCCAGTACTTC.

CDR3 coding DNA: TGTGCCAGCAGCCACCACGCAATCGGGACTTCCAACGAGCAGTTCTTC. Protein sequence: CASSHHAIGTSNEQFF. The chain employs TRBV7-9 and TRBJ2-1; tentative D call: TRBD2 (6 bases). Looked up from germline, CDR1 is SEHNR and CDR2 is FQNEAQ (reference sequence). V lost 5 bases, J lost 10 bases, and 24 bases lay in between. The CDR3 has 16 residues.

The genes are TRBV28 and TRBJ2-1; 7 positions match TRBD1. Germline assignment: CDR1 MDHEN and CDR2 SYDVKM. Trimming took 8 bases from V and 5 from J; bases not matched to a gene: 12. The CDR3 spans 15 residues. CDR3 loop: CASRLTGNANNEQFF. As DNA, the CDR3 is TGTGCCAGCCGCCTGACAGGGAACGCTAACAATGAGCAGTTCTTC.

The genes are TRBV19 and TRBJ2-6; TRBD1 is a possible D gene (5 bases). V was trimmed by 10 bases and J by 2 bases, leaving 9 bases between them. The CDR3 sequence is 13 residues long. In germline, CDR1 is LNHDA, CDR2 SQIVND (reference sequence). The CDR3 DNA reads as TGTGCCACGAAGGGGACTGGGGCCAACGTCCTGACTTTC. Residues: CATKGTGANVLTF.